The 9 T cell receptor beta chains below all came from one sample that was sequenced in a study of control samples from healthy donors and cancer patients. Sequencing used immunoSEQ multiplex PCR; TCRdb keeps in-frame clones, though not all of them. The repertoire holds about 89,000 clones, approximately 86% seen once, with 21% in the top ten. Sequences were obtained from blood. Source of these receptors: a man aged 25 to 40 in good health.

The V call is TRBV5-6, the J call TRBJ2-7, with D unclear. CDR3 size: 14 residues. Trimming stripped 0 bases from V and 6 bases from J, with 13 bases between. Per the germline V gene, CDR1 is SGHDT and CDR2 is YYEEEE. The CDR3 region has the DNA TGTGCCAGCAGCTTGGTTGGGCCAGGCCCCGAGCAGTACGTC. Translation gives CASSLVGPGPEQYV.

With regard to this clone: An end of the junction does not agree with germline; a read error may underlie this. The chain couples TRBV5-1 to TRBJ2-1; tentatively, D is TRBD2 (7 bases). Germline V gives CDR1 SGHRS, CDR2 YFSETQ. The CDR3 has 17 amino acids. This CDR3 is CASGLALGGDTYNEQFF. CDR3 DNA: TGCGCCAGCGGCTTGGCCCTTGGGGGGGACACCTACAATGAGCAGTTCTTC.

V usage is TRBV5-1 and J usage is TRBJ2-7, with D possibly TRBD1 on 6 matching bases. Germline V gives CDR1 SGHRS, CDR2 YFSETQ. Trimming removed 4 bases from V and 0 bases from J, with 8 bases in between. This CDR3 has 13 amino acids. The CDR3 DNA reads as TGCGCCAGCAGCGAGGGGGTCTCCTACGAGCAGTACTTC. Translating it yields CASSEGVSYEQYF. The full variable domain, its missing parts supplied by reference TRBV5-1 and TRBJ2-7, is KAGVTQTPRYLIKTRGQQVTLSCSPISGHRSVSWYQQTPGQGLQFLFEYFSETQRNKGNFPGRFSGRQFSNSRSEMNVSTLELGDSALYLCASSEGVSYEQYFGPGTRLTVT.

The rearrangement joins TRBV7-3 to TRBJ2-2, with unresolved D. The CDR3 length is 19 residues. In germline, CDR1 is SGHTA, CDR2 FQGTGA. V shed 5 bases and J shed 0 bases, with 22 bases lying between them. CDR3 sequence reads: CASSPEGYAGVTNTGELFF. The CDR3 coding sequence is TGTGCCAGCAGCCCCGAAGGGTATGCAGGAGTGACGAACACCGGGGAGCTGTTTTTT.

The chain employs TRBV27 and TRBJ1-5; D is uncertain. The CDR3 sequence is 14 residues long. The V and J ends lost 1 base and 4 bases respectively, with 8 bases between them. Germline V gene sequence: CDR1 MNHEY, CDR2 SMNVEV (reference sequence). The CDR3 sequence is CASSLLGINQPQHF. Here the CDR3 DNA reads TGTGCCAGCAGTTTATTAGGGATAAATCAGCCCCAGCATTTT.

The chain uses TRBV7-2 and TRBJ2-1, with 8 bases that match TRBD2. V trimming: 7 bases; J trimming: 5 bases; junction bases outside the gene matches: 16. The germline gives CDR1 SGHTA, CDR2 FQGNSA. CDR3 length equals 17 residues. The CDR3 sequence: CASKPYYGTRDNNEQFF. CDR3 sequence (DNA): TGTGCCAGCAAGCCATACTACGGGACTAGGGATAACAATGAGCAGTTCTTC.

V gene TRBV2 combines with J gene TRBJ2-7; D may be TRBD1 (6 bases). V lost 10 bases and J lost 2, with 12 bases in between. The CDR3 contains 12 residues. The V gene's germline CDR1 is SNHLY and CDR2 FYNNEI. This chain's CDR3 is CATGRDTYEQYF. CDR3 in DNA: TGTGCCACGGGCCGGGACACCTACGAGCAGTACTTC.

The V gene is TRBV3-1 (or the pseudogene TRBV3-2), the J gene TRBJ2-7; tentatively, D is TRBD2 (5 bases). CDR1 is LGHDT, CDR2 YNNKEL, per germline (reference sequence). V lost 4 bases and J lost 2, with 12 bases in between. The CDR3 totals 14 residues. CDR3 loop: CASSREPGTYEQYF. The CDR3 coding sequence is TGTGCCAGCAGCCGAGAGCCGGGGACCTACGAGCAGTACTTC.

This clone appeared a single time. The chain couples TRBV28 to TRBJ2-2; D gene ambiguous. CDR1 is MDHEN and CDR2 is SYDVKM in the germline V gene. V was pared by 4 bases and J by 6 bases, with 12 bases between. The CDR3 totals 14 residues. The CDR3 DNA sequence: TGTGCCAGCAGTTCTCCGGGTGTGGCCGGGGAGCTGTTTTTT. The encoded protein is CASSSPGVAGELFF.